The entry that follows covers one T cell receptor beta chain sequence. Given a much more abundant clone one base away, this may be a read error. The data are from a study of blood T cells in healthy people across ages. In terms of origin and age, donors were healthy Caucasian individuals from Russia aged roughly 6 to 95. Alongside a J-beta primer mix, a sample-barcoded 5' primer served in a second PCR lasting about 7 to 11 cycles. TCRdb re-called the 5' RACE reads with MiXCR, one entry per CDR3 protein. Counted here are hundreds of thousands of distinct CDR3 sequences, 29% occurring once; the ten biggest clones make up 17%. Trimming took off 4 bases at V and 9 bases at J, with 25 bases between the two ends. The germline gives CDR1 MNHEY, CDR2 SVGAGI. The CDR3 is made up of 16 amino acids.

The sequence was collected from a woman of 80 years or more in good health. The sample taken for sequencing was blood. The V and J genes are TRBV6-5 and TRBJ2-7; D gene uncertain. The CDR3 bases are TGTGCCAGCAGTTCCTTCTTTGGACGGAGCCTACGAGGGCAGTACTTC. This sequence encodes CASSSFFGRSLRGQYF.